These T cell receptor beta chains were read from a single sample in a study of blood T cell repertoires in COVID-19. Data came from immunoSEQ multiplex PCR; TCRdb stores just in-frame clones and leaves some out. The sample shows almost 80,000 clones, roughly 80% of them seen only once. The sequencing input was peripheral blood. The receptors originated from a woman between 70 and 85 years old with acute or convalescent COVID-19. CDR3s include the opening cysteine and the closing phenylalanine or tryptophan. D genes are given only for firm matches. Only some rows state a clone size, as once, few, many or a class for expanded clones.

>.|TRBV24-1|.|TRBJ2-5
TGTGCCACCAGTGACTCGTACCAAGAGACCCAGTACTTC
CATSDSYQETQYF
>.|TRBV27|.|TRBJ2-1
TGTGCCAGCTTGTACAATACGGACAGAGGGAATGAGCAGTTCTTC
CASLYNTDRGNEQFF
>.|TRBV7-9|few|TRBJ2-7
TGTGCCAGCAGCAGAGACATCAGAAGGGGTAGCTCCTACGAGCAGTACTTC
CASSRDIRRGSSYEQYF
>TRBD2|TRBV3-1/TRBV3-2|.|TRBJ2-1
TGTGCCAGCAGCCAAGATTTGCTAGCGGGAGTCTACAATGAGCAGTTCTTC
CASSQDLLAGVYNEQFF
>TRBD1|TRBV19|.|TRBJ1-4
TGTGCCAGTAAAAGAGTTTTGGGACAGGGAAATGAAAAACTGTTTTTT
CASKRVLGQGNEKLFF
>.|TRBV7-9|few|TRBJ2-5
TGTGCCAGCAGCTTTTTGCGTACCCCACAAGAGACCCAGTACTTC
CASSFLRTPQETQYF
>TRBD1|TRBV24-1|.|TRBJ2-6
TGTGCCACCAGTGAAACAGGGGGCGCTGGGGCCAACGTCCTGACTTTC
CATSETGGAGANVLTF
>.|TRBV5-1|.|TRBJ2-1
TGCGCCAGCAGCTTGGCACGAGCGTTTCAAGGCAATGAGCAGTTCTTC
CASSLARAFQGNEQFF
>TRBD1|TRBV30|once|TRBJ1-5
TGTGCCTGGAGTGCAGGGACAGCTAGCAATCAGCCCCAGCATTTT
CAWSAGTASNQPQHF
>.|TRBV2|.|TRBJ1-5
TGTGCCAGCAGTACCTATAGCAATCAGCCCCAGCATTTT
CASSTYSNQPQHF
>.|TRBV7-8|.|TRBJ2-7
TGTGCCAGCAGCTTAGCGTATGAGGTATCCTACGAGCAGTACTTC
CASSLAYEVSYEQYF
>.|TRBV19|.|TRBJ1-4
TGTGCCAGTTCCTCACTCACAGGCGTGGGTTATGAAAAACTGTTTTTT
CASSSLTGVGYEKLFF
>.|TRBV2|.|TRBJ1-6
TGTGCCAGCAGTGAATCCGGGGTTAATAATTCACCCCTCCACTTT
CASSESGVNNSPLHF
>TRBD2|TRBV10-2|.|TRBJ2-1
TGCGCCAGCAGTGAACTAGCGGGAGTACCCAATGAGCAGTTCTTC
CASSELAGVPNEQFF
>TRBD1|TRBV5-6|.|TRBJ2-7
TGTGCCAGCAGCTTTCTCCGGACAGGTTCCTACGAGCAGTACTTC
CASSFLRTGSYEQYF
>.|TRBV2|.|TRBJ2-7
TGTGCCAGCAGTGTTGGGGCGCGCAACGAGCAGTACTTC
CASSVGARNEQYF
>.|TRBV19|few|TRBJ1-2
TGTGCCAGTAGAAATCGAGACAGAAACTATGGCTACACCTTC
CASRNRDRNYGYTF
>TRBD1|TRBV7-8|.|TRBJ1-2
TGTGCCAGCAGCTTAGGGGCAGGGGGCGATGGCTACACCTTC
CASSLGAGGDGYTF
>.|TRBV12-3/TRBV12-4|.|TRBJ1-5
TGTGCCAGCAGTTTTCCCGATCAGCCCCAGCATTTT
CASSFPDQPQHF
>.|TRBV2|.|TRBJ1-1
TGTGCCAGCAGTGGTCAGGGTCCTGGCACTGAAGCTTTCTTT
CASSGQGPGTEAFF
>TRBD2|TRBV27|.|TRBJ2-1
TGTGCCAGCAGTCGACTAGCGGGAAACAATGAGCAGTTCTTC
CASSRLAGNNEQFF
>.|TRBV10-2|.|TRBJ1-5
TGCGCCAGCAGTGAGTCGATGGTAGCGACTGGGGCCCAGCATTTT
CASSESMVATGAQHF
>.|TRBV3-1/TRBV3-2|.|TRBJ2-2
TGTGCCAGCAGCCAAGATAAACGCACAACCGGGGAGCTGTTTTTT
CASSQDKRTTGELFF
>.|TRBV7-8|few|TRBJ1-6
TGTGCCAGCACCATAGACGGGACTAGTAATTCACCCCTCCACTTT
CASTIDGTSNSPLHF
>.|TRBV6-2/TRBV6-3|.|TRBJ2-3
TGTGCCAGCAGTTACAGCCAACTGTCAGATACGCAGTATTTT
CASSYSQLSDTQYF
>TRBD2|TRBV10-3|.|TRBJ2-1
TGTGCCATCAGTGAACAAACTAGCGGGGCCTACAATGAGCAGTTCTTC
CAISEQTSGAYNEQFF
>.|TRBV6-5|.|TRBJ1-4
TGTGCCAGCACCCCTTCTCGACGGGCTAATGAAAAACTGTTTTTT
CASTPSRRANEKLFF
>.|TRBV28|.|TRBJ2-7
TGTGCCAGCAGTCGCAGGTTGAGGGCGCAGTACTTC
CASSRRLRAQYF
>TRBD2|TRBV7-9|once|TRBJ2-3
TGTGCCAGCAGCTTAGCGAGGTCTACTAGCGGGAGTAGGCCAGATACGCAGTATTTT
CASSLARSTSGSRPDTQYF
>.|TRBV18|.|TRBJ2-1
TGTGCCAGCTCACCACCGGGAAACAGGGCGGTCAATGAGCAGTTCTTC
CASSPPGNRAVNEQFF
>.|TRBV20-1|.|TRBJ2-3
TGCAGTGCTTCAAACACAGATACGCAGTATTTT
CSASNTDTQYF
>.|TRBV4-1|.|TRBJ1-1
TGCGCCAGCAGCCAAGATAGGGGCAGGGACACTGAAGCTTTCTTT
CASSQDRGRDTEAFF
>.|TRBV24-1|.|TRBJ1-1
TGTGCCACCAGTGACGAGGGGGAGGCTTTCTTT
CATSDEGEAFF
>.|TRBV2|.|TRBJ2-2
TGTGCCAGCTTGGGGGGAGCGAACACCGGGGAGCTGTTTTTT
CASLGGANTGELFF
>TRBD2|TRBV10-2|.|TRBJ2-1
TGCGCCAGCAGTGTAAGGACTAGCTATCGGCAGTTCTTC
CASSVRTSYRQFF
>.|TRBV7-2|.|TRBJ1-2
TGTGCCAGCAGCCCCAATTTGGGGGCTATGGGCTACACCTTC
CASSPNLGAMGYTF
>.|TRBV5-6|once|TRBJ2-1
TGTGCCAGCACCAAGCAAGGGGGGGCGTTAAGGAATGAGCAGTTCTTC
CASTKQGGALRNEQFF
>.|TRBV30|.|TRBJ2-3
TGTGCCTGGAGTGTACTCGGAGATACGCAGTATTTT
CAWSVLGDTQYF
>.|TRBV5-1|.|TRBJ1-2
TGCGCCAGCAGCTTGGACCAGGGAGGCTATGGCTACACCTTC
CASSLDQGGYGYTF
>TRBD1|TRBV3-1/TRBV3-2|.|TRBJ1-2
TGTGCCAGCAGCGAGGACAGGGGAAGATTGGGCTACACCTTC
CASSEDRGRLGYTF
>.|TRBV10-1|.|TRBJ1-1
TGCGCCAGCAGTGTCAGGCAATACCCCACTGAAGCTTTCTTT
CASSVRQYPTEAFF
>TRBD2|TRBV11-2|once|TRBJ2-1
TGTGCCAGCAGCCCGAGACTAGCGGGAGGGCCCTACAATGAGCAGTTCTTC
CASSPRLAGGPYNEQFF
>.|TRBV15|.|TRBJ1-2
TGTGCCACCAGCTCACCCCCGATGGGCAGGGTATATGGCTACACCTTC
CATSSPPMGRVYGYTF
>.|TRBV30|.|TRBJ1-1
TGTGCCTGGAGAAAACTCTCGAACACTGAAGCTTTCTTT
CAWRKLSNTEAFF
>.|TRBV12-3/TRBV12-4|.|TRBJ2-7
TGTGCCAGCAGTCGTGGGGGGATATACGAGCAGTACTTC
CASSRGGIYEQYF
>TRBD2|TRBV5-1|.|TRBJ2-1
TGCGCCAGCAGCTTGACGTCGGGAGGGCTTGTCAATGAGCAGTTCTTC
CASSLTSGGLVNEQFF
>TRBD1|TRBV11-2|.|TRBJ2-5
TGTGCCAGCAGCTCGGACAGGGTAAGGTTCCAAGAGACCCAGTACTTC
CASSSDRVRFQETQYF
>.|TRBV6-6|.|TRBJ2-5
TGTGCCAGCAGTTACTTCGGGGAGACCCAGTACTTC
CASSYFGETQYF
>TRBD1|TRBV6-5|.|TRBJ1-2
TGTGCCAGCAGTTACGTAGCAAGGACAGGGGTCTCTGGCTACACCTTC
CASSYVARTGVSGYTF